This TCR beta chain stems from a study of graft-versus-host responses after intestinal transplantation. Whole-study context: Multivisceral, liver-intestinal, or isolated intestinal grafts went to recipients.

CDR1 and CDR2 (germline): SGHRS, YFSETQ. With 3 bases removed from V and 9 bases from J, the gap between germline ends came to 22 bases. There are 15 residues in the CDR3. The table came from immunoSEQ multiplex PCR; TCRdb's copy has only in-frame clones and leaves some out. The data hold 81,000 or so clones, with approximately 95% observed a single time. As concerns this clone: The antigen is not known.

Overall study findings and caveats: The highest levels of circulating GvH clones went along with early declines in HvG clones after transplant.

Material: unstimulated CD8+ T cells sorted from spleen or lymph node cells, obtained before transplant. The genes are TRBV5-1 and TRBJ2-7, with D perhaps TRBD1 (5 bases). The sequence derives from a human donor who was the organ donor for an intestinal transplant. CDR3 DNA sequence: TGCGCCAGCAGCTCGCAGACAGCCCGTTCGGAGTGGCAGTACTTC. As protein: CASSSQTARSEWQYF.